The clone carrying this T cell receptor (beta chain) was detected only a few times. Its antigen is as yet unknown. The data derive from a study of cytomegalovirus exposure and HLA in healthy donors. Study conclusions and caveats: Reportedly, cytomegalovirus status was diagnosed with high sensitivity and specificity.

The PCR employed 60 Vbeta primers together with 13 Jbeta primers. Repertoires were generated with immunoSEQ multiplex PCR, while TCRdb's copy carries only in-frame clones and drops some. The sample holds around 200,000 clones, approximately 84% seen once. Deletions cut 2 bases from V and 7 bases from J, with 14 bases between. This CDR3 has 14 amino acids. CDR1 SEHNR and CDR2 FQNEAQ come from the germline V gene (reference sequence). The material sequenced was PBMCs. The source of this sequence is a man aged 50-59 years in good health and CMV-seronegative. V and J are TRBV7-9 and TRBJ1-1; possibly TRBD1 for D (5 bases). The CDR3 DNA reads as TGTGCCAGCAGCTTAAGGGTTTTGGGGGGTGAAGCTTTCTTT. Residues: CASSLRVLGGEAFF.